This TCR beta chain was recovered during a study of T cell changes during pregnancy in multiple sclerosis. The germline V gene has CDR1 ENHRY and CDR2 SYGVKD. The CDR3 is 13 residues long. Trimming took 5 bases from V and 3 from J, leaving 8 bases between them. Profiled with immunoSEQ multiplex PCR; TCRdb holds only in-frame clones, not every one. The table lists more than 35,000 clones, about 92% of them singletons. This sequence was found in a female donor in good health, enrolled as a control in a pregnancy study. The sample was CD4+ T cells from peripheral blood mononuclear cells, taken in the third trimester of pregnancy. This sequence joins TRBV10-3 and TRBJ1-5, with unresolved D. The chain's CDR3 is CAISSRYNQPQHF. DNA for the CDR3: TGTGCCATCAGTTCCCGCTACAATCAGCCCCAGCATTTT.